The clone carrying this T cell receptor beta chain came up a few times. V lost 0 bases and J 5 bases, leaving 12 bases between the germline ends. CDR1 and CDR2 from the germline V gene are SGHRS and YFSETQ. This CDR3 comprises 15 residues. TCRdb ran MiXCR on the RT-PCR reads and lists one entry per CDR3 protein. This table has about 800,000 distinct CDR3 sequences, 21% appearing once. This entry is derived from a study of response to subunit inactivated influenza vaccine. The chain recombines TRBV5-1 with TRBJ2-1, with D uncertain. The source of this sequence is a man aged 50 or older who received an inactivated influenza vaccine. The sequences come from PBMCs from blood, collected about 5 days after vaccination. Written as DNA, the CDR3 is TGCGCCAGCAGCTTGGGTCGCCATCTCGACAATGAGCAGTTCTTC. Protein sequence: CASSLGRHLDNEQFF.